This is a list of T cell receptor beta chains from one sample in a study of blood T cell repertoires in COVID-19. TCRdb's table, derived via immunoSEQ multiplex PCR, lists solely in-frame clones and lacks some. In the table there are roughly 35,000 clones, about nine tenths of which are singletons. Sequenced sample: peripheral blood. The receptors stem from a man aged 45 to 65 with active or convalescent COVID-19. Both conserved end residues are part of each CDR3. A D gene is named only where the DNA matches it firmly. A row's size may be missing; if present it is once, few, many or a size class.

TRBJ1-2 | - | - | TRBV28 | TGTGCCAGCACCGTCTTAACAGGGAACCACTATGGCTACACCTTC | CASTVLTGNHYGYTF
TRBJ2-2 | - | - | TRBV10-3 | TGTGCCATCAGCCCGGACTCGGTGACTGGGGAGCTGTTTTTT | CAISPDSVTGELFF
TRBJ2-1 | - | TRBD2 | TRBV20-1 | TGCAGTGCTAGTGCCGGGACTAGCTCCTACAATGAGCAGTTCTTC | CSASAGTSSYNEQFF
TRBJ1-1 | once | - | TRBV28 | TGTGCCAGCAGCCCCGCCGGCAGGGCAGTTGGGACTGAAGCTTTCTTT | CASSPAGRAVGTEAFF
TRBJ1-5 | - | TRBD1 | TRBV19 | TGTGCCAGTAGTATCCGGACAGGGGGACAGCCCCAGCATTTT | CASSIRTGGQPQHF
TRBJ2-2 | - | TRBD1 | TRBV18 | TGTGCCAGCTCACCCCGGACAGGATTCCACACCGGGGAGCTGTTTTTT | CASSPRTGFHTGELFF
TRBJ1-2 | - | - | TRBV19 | TGTGCCAGTAGTATAGATCAAAGAGTCAACTATGGCTACACCTTC | CASSIDQRVNYGYTF
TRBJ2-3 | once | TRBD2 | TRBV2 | TGTGCCAGCAGTCCGCTAGCGGCTAGCACAGATACGCAGTATTTT | CASSPLAASTDTQYF
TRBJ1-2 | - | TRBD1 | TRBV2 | TGTGCCAGCAGTGAAACAGGGGCAGGCTATGGCTACACCTTC | CASSETGAGYGYTF
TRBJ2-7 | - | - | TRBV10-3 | TGTGCCATCAGTGAGTCAAGGTTGGGAGGCGGGCGTGACGAGCAGTACTTC | CAISESRLGGGRDEQYF
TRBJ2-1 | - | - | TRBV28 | TGTGCCAGCAGCCCAGACAACTACAATGAGCAGTTCTTC | CASSPDNYNEQFF
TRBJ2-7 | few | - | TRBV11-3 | TGTGCCAGCAGCTACAGGGTTTACGACGAGCAGTACTTC | CASSYRVYDEQYF
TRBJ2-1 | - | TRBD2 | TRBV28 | TGTGCCAGCAGTTTAAGTAGGAGGGGCGGCCAGACTAGCGGGAAGCATGAGCAGTTCTTC | CASSLSRRGGQTSGKHEQFF
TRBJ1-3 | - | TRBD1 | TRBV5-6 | TGTGCCAGCAGCGCGTACAGGGGGCATCGCTCTGGAAACACCATATATTTT | CASSAYRGHRSGNTIYF
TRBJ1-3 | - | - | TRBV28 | TGTGCCAGCAGGAAAGGGGGGGGCTCTGGAAACACCATATATTTT | CASRKGGGSGNTIYF
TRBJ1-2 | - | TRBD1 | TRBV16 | TGTGCCAGCAGCCTCACCGGACAGGGGGCGCCGGGCTACACCTTC | CASSLTGQGAPGYTF
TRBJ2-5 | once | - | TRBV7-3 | TGTGCCAGCAGCTTAATTTTCTCGGGTGTGTCGTCGACCCAGTACTTC | CASSLIFSGVSSTQYF
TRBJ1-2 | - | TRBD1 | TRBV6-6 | TGTGCCAGCAGTTACCAGGACCCCAGGGGGAATGGCTACACCTTC | CASSYQDPRGNGYTF
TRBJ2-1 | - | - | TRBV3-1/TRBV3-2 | TGTGCCAGCAGCCAACTACATGAGCAGTTCTTC | CASSQLHEQFF
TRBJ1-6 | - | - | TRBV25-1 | TGTGCCAGCAGTGAGTCCAGGGGTTATAATTCACCCCTCCACTTT | CASSESRGYNSPLHF
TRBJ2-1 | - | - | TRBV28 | TGTGCCAGCAGTTTAAGTCTAGTGATGGTTCAGTTCTTC | CASSLSLVMVQFF
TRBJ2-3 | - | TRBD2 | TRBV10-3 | TGTGCCATCGGGGGTCGACTAGCGAACAACAGCACAGATACGCAGTATTTT | CAIGGRLANNSTDTQYF
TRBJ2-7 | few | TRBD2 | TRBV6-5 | TGTGCCAGCAGTACCAGTGAGCGGGAGTCTGCCGAGCAGTACTTC | CASSTSERESAEQYF
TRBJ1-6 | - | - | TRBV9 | TGTGCCAGCAGTCCGGGGATAGGGAGATACTCCTATAATTCACCCCTCCACTTT | CASSPGIGRYSYNSPLHF
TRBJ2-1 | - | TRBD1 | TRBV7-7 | TGTGCCAGCAGCTCCCAGGACCAGGGGGTGCAGTTCTTC | CASSSQDQGVQFF
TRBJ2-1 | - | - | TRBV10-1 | TGCGCCAGCTCGAGCGAGCCCTACAATGAGCAGTTCTTC | CASSSEPYNEQFF
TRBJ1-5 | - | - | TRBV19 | TGTGCCAGTAGTATCCGCCGACAGTATAGCAATCAGCCCCAGCATTTT | CASSIRRQYSNQPQHF